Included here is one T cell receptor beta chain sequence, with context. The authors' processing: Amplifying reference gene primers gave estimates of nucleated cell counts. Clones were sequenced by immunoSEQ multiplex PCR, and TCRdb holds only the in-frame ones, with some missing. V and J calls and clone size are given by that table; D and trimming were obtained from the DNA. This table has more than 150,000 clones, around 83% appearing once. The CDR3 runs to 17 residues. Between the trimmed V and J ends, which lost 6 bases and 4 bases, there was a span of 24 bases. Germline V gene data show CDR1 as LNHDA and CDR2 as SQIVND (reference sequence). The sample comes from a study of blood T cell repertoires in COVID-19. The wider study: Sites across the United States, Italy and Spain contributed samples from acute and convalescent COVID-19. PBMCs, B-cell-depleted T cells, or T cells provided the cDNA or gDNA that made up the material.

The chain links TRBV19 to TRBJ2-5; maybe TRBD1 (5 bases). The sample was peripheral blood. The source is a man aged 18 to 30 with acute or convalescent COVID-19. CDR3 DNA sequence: TGTGCCAGTAGCCTCCCTTATAGGGGTTTTTTGTCAGAGACCCAGTACTTC. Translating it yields CASSLPYRGFLSETQYF. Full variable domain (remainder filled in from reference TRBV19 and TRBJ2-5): DGGITQSPKYLFRKEGQNVTLSCEQNLNHDAMYWYRQDPGQGLRLIYYSQIVNDFQKGDIAEGYSVSREKKESFPLTVTSAQKNPTAFYLCASSLPYRGFLSETQYFGPGTRLLVL.